These 12 T cell receptor beta chains share one sample of origin, sequenced in a study of PD-L1 blockade in urothelial cancer. Sequencing used immunoSEQ multiplex PCR; TCRdb keeps in-frame clones, though not all of them. The sample yields 30,000 to 40,000 clones, 84% seen once. Time point noted: pretreatment peripheral blood. The specimen was PBMCs, collected around atezolizumab (anti-PD-L1) treatment. These receptor sequences come from a man in his 60s with urothelial cancer.

The V gene is TRBV5-1, the J gene TRBJ1-2; 7 bases match TRBD1. CDR3 length: 14 residues. The V segment lost 4 bases and the J segment 2 bases; nucleotides outside the gene matches: 5. CDR1 and CDR2 from the germline V gene are SGHRS and YFSETQ. CDR3 region: CASSLQTGNYGYTF. The CDR3 DNA reads as TGCGCCAGCAGCCTCCAGACAGGGAACTATGGCTACACCTTC.

This clone was seen a single time. The chain combines TRBV15 with TRBJ1-4; TRBD1 is a possible D gene (5 bases). Germline CDR1 LNHNV, CDR2 YYDKDF (reference sequence). V was shortened by 8 bases and J by 7 bases, with 17 bases between the two germline ends. The CDR3 consists of 14 residues. The CDR3 spells CATAREGLSEKLFF. CDR3 coding DNA: TGTGCCACCGCGCGGGAGGGGCTGAGTGAAAAACTGTTTTTT.

The chain links TRBV27 to TRBJ1-1; possible D gene TRBD1, 5 bases. The CDR3 covers 16 residues. Germline CDR1 is MNHEY and CDR2 is SMNVEV (reference sequence). V lost 1 base and J lost 5, with 17 bases in between. DNA of the CDR3: TGTGCCAGCAGTTTATTCGGTTCCGGGGGGTGGACTGAAGCTTTCTTT. It encodes CASSLFGSGGWTEAFF.

V is TRBV5-1 and J is TRBJ2-5, with D unclear. Germline loops: CDR1 SGHRS, CDR2 YFSETQ. The CDR3 covers 12 residues. Between the trimmed V and J ends, which lost 4 bases and 3 bases, there was a span of 7 bases. Here the CDR3 DNA reads TGCGCCAGCAGCGCAAACAAAGAGACCCAGTACTTC. Protein sequence: CASSANKETQYF. Supplemented by reference TRBV5-1 and TRBJ2-5, the full variable domain reads KAGVTQTPRYLIKTRGQQVTLSCSPISGHRSVSWYQQTPGQGLQFLFEYFSETQRNKGNFPGRFSGRQFSNSRSEMNVSTLELGDSALYLCASSANKETQYFGPGTRLLVL.

The genes are TRBV9 and TRBJ1-2, with TRBD1 matching 9 bases. Per germline, CDR1 SGDLS and CDR2 YYNGEE. Unmatched junction bases numbered 6, after V lost 0 bases and J lost 3 bases. This CDR3 has 16 residues. The CDR3 loop reads CASSVGVQGADYGYTF. For the CDR3, the DNA is TGTGCCAGCAGCGTAGGTGTACAGGGGGCCGACTATGGCTACACCTTC.

The gene calls are TRBV7-9 and TRBJ1-4, with TRBD1 identical over 8 bases. The CDR3 length is 16 residues. Unmatched junction bases numbered 9, after V lost 4 bases and J lost 5 bases. Germline lookup yields CDR1 SEHNR and CDR2 FQNEAQ (reference sequence). This chain's CDR3 is CASSSGLQGVNEKLFF. CDR3 DNA sequence: TGTGCCAGCAGCTCAGGCCTACAGGGGGTGAATGAAAAACTGTTTTTT. The full variable domain, its missing parts supplied by reference TRBV7-9 and TRBJ1-4, is DTGVSQNPRHKITKRGQNVTFRCDPISEHNRLYWYRQTLGQGPEFLTYFQNEAQLEKSRLLSDRFSAERPKGSFSTLEIQRTEQGDSAMYLCASSSGLQGVNEKLFFGSGTQLSVL.

This chain links TRBV25-1 with TRBJ1-2, with 9 bases fitting TRBD1. The CDR3 has 16 residues. Trimming cost V 2 bases and J 7 bases; bases outside gene matches: 11. Germline loops: CDR1 MGHDK, CDR2 SYGVNS. The CDR3 loop is CASSEGDRVRRSGYTF. The CDR3 bases are TGTGCCAGCAGTGAAGGGGACAGGGTAAGGCGGAGTGGCTACACCTTC.

The chain joins TRBV18 to TRBJ1-1; TRBD1 matches at 10 bases. V lost 4 bases, J lost 0 bases, and 2 bases stayed unmatched. The CDR3 sequence is 15 residues long. The V gene's germline CDR1 is KGHSH and CDR2 LQKENI. The CDR3 nucleotides read TGTGCCAGCTCACTGGGACAGGGGATGAACACTGAAGCTTTCTTT. Amino acid sequence: CASSLGQGMNTEAFF.

The genes are TRBV9 and TRBJ1-2, with a weak D call TRBD1 (5 bases). This CDR3 contains 14 residues. Germline values: CDR1 SGDLS, CDR2 YYNGEE. V was pared by 0 bases and J by 7 bases, with 13 bases between. CDR3 amino acids: CASSVDQAGRGYTF. The CDR3 DNA is TGTGCCAGCAGCGTAGACCAGGCGGGGCGTGGCTACACCTTC.

The chain is built from TRBV18 and TRBJ2-7; 13 positions match TRBD2. V lost 4 bases, J lost 7 bases, and 10 bases stayed unmatched. The germline V gene encodes CDR1 KGHSH and CDR2 LQKENI. The CDR3 sequence is 16 residues long. CDR3 sequence: CASSRPGLAGIKEQYF. As DNA, the CDR3 is TGTGCCAGCTCACGCCCGGGACTAGCGGGGATCAAGGAGCAGTACTTC.

The rearrangement uses TRBV19 and TRBJ2-3, with 8 bases that match TRBD1. The CDR3 is 15 residues long. From germline, CDR1 is LNHDA and CDR2 SQIVND (reference sequence). The V gene end was trimmed by 5 bases and the J gene end by 6 bases; junction bases not matched to a gene: 10. The CDR3, as DNA: TGTGCCAGTAGTGGAGACAGGGGACTTGGGGATACGCAGTATTTT. Its protein product is CASSGDRGLGDTQYF.

This sequence joins TRBV11-1 and TRBJ2-7; 9 bases line up with TRBD1. The V segment lost 5 bases and the J segment 2 bases; nucleotides outside the gene matches: 7. This CDR3 is built from 15 residues. Germline V lookup: CDR1 SGHAT, CDR2 FQDESV (reference sequence). The CDR3 protein is CASSPGTGLPYEQYF. In DNA, the CDR3 is TGTGCCAGCAGCCCCGGGACAGGGCTCCCCTACGAGCAGTACTTC.